This entry lists 24 T cell receptor beta chains sequenced from one sample in a study of vaccination and CD4 T cells after COVID-19. At the Johns Hopkins FTIC core, DNA taken from cultured CD4+ T cells was sequenced by way of the Oncomine TCR Beta short-read assay. One entry per CDR3 protein, called by TCRdb with MiXCR from the PCR reads. Among 3,200 or so distinct CDR3 sequences listed, around 80% were seen once. Their recognized antigens are unknown. Treatment described: roughly 10-day PBMC culture with coronavirus spike peptide pools or control peptides (ViraFEST assay). The sequenced material came from CD4+ T cells from blood, cultured in vitro. These receptor sequences come from a human donor who had recovered from COVID-19.

The CDR3 nucleotides are TGCAGTGCTAGTAATCCCCGGACTGGGGCCAACGTCCTGACTTTC. It is translated as CSASNPRTGANVLTF. The chain carries TRBV20-1 and TRBJ2-6; no definite D call. The CDR3 covers 15 residues. V lost 3 bases and J lost 2, with 11 bases in between. Germline CDR1 is DFQATT and CDR2 is SNEGSKA (reference sequence).

The gene calls are TRBV9 and TRBJ1-2, with a weak D call TRBD1 (6 bases). Germline V lookup: CDR1 SGDLS, CDR2 YYNGEE. The CDR3 is made up of 15 amino acids. Trimming cost V 0 bases and J 2 bases, with 11 bases left between them. The CDR3 sequence is CASSVEGHSNYGYTF. CDR3 nucleotide sequence: TGTGCCAGCAGCGTAGAGGGACATAGCAACTATGGCTACACCTTC.

The J gene is TRBJ1-2, the V gene TRBV5-1; D is possibly TRBD1 (5 bases). Germline CDR1 and CDR2: SGHRS and YFSETQ. V lost 0 bases and J lost 7, with 10 bases in between. CDR3 size: 13 residues. As DNA, the CDR3 is TGCGCCAGCAGCTTGGCAGGGAGAGGTGGCTACACCTTC. As protein: CASSLAGRGGYTF.

The gene calls are TRBV20-1 and TRBJ2-7; 7 bases map to TRBD2. Germline-derived CDR1 and CDR2 are DFQATT and SNEGSKA (reference sequence). CDR3 size: 16 residues. With 0 bases clipped from V and 0 bases from J, the junction kept 8 bases outside the gene matches. CDR3 DNA sequence: TGCAGTGCTAGAGATGGGACTACCCCTGCCTCCTACGAGCAGTACTTC. This gives the protein CSARDGTTPASYEQYF.

The table lists this clonotype with a count of one. The chain is built from TRBV5-1 and TRBJ1-6; 9 bases fit TRBD1. The CDR3 is 14 residues long. V dropped 7 bases and J dropped 10; count of bases not matched to a gene: 9. Per germline, CDR1 SGHRS and CDR2 YFSETQ. In DNA form, the CDR3 reads TGCGCCAGCCAACAGGGGGCCCTCGGGTCACCCCTCCACTTT. The encoded protein is CASQQGALGSPLHF.

V is TRBV6-1 and J is TRBJ2-7; weak D call: TRBD1 (5 bases). The V and J ends lost 6 bases and 2 bases respectively, with 14 bases between them. The CDR3 is 14 residues long. Germline assignment: CDR1 MNHNS and CDR2 SASEGT. CDR3 region: CASRTRQPTYEQYF. Written as DNA, the CDR3 is TGTGCCAGCAGAACCCGACAGCCAACCTACGAGCAGTACTTC.

The chain is built from TRBV6-5 and TRBJ1-1; D not resolved. V lost 0 bases, J lost 1 base, and 6 bases lay in between. The length of the CDR3 is 14 residues. Germline CDR1 and CDR2: MNHEY and SVGAGI. The CDR3 sequence is CASSYSPQNTEAFF. CDR3 nucleotides: TGTGCCAGCAGTTACTCCCCCCAGAACACTGAAGCTTTCTTT.

V usage is TRBV2 and J usage is TRBJ1-5; a weak D match, TRBD1 (6 bases). Per the germline V gene, CDR1 is SNHLY and CDR2 is FYNNEI. The V and J ends lost 5 bases and 5 bases respectively, with 16 bases between them. The CDR3 totals 15 residues. The CDR3 spells CASSPGHQGYQPQHF. DNA for the CDR3: TGTGCCAGCAGTCCGGGACACCAGGGGTATCAGCCCCAGCATTTT. Together with reference TRBV2 and TRBJ1-5, the CDR3 gives the full variable domain: EPEVTQTPSHQVTQMGQEVILRCVPISNHLYFYWYRQILGQKVEFLVSFYNNEISEKSEIFDDQFSVERPDGSNFTLKIRSTKLEDSAMYFCASSPGHQGYQPQHFGDGTRLSIL.

This clonotype was seen a handful of times. V and J are TRBV24-1 and TRBJ2-2; TRBD2 matches 14 bases. The J segment lost 7 bases and the V segment lost 11 bases, leaving 5 bases of the junction unmatched. The V gene's germline CDR1 is KGHDR and CDR2 SFDVKD. The CDR3 spans 14 residues. The CDR3 here is CAIAGTSGGGELFF. The DNA for the CDR3 is TGTGCCATTGCCGGGACTAGCGGGGGCGGGGAGCTGTTTTTT.

This clonotype has a single count. The CDR3 sequence: CAWVGTGGDNSPLHF. In nucleotides, the CDR3 is TGTGCCTGGGTGGGGACAGGGGGCGATAATTCACCCCTCCACTTT. V is TRBV30 and J is TRBJ1-6, with TRBD1 identical over 12 bases. V was clipped by 5 bases and J by 5 bases; unmatched bases: 4. The CDR3 is 15 residues long. The germline gives CDR1 GTSNPN, CDR2 SVGIG (reference sequence).

This clonotype appeared once. The chain links TRBV6-4 to TRBJ1-6; D not certain. In germline, CDR1 is MRHNA, CDR2 SNTAGT. Trimming stripped 4 bases from V and 10 bases from J, with 11 bases between. The CDR3 covers 13 residues. The CDR3 sequence is CASSVAEGSPLHF. The DNA of the CDR3 is TGTGCCAGCAGTGTTGCGGAAGGATCACCCCTCCACTTT.

The chain is built from TRBV6-5 and TRBJ1-4, with D uncertain. Looked up from germline, CDR1 is MNHEY and CDR2 is SVGAGI. The CDR3 covers 16 residues. V lost 0 bases, J lost 7 bases, and 15 bases lay in between. The CDR3 loop is CASSYSFPPGGEKLFF. DNA for the CDR3: TGTGCCAGCAGTTACTCGTTCCCCCCGGGAGGTGAAAAACTGTTTTTT.

This chain connects TRBV19 to TRBJ1-1; 9 nucleotides match TRBD1. The junction had 3 bases not matched to a gene; V was cut back by 4 bases and J by 6 bases. The CDR3 is 13 amino acids. From germline, CDR1 is LNHDA and CDR2 SQIVND (reference sequence). Written as DNA, the CDR3 is TGTGCCAGTAGTAGACAGGGGGTGGCTGAAGCTTTCTTT. Residues: CASSRQGVAEAFF.

The genes are TRBV18 and TRBJ1-2, with no clear D. The CDR3 has 14 residues. CDR1 and CDR2 (germline): KGHSH, LQKENI. V gave up 6 bases and J gave up 3 bases, with 14 bases separating them. In DNA form, the CDR3 reads TGTGCCAGCTCTCTTTCCACGACGGACTATGGCTACACCTTC. This gives the protein CASSLSTTDYGYTF.

The chain carries TRBV20-1 and TRBJ2-3, with TRBD2 matching over 14 bases. The CDR3 spans 16 residues. Germline V CDR1 and CDR2: DFQATT, SNEGSKA (reference sequence). V was pared by 5 bases and J by 5 bases, with 9 bases of the junction left unmatched. The CDR3 sequence is CSAGGRLAGGQDTQYF. The CDR3 region has the DNA TGCAGTGCTGGGGGAAGACTAGCGGGGGGGCAAGATACGCAGTATTTT.

The genes are TRBV5-1 and TRBJ1-1; TRBD1 matches at 7 bases. Trimming removed 2 bases from V and 6 bases from J; junction bases left unmatched: 7. Looked up from germline, CDR1 is SGHRS and CDR2 is YFSETQ. The CDR3 runs to 14 residues. The CDR3 bases are TGCGCCAGCAGCTTTGGAAGGGACAGCCCTGAAGCTTTCTTT. Translation: CASSFGRDSPEAFF.

The gene calls are TRBV5-1 and TRBJ2-1; unclear D gene. CDR3 length: 13 residues. V shed 0 bases and J shed 4 bases, with 5 bases lying between them. CDR1 is SGHRS, CDR2 YFSETQ, per germline. CDR3 DNA sequence: TGCGCCAGCAGCTTGGGCGCTTACAATGAGCAGTTCTTC. It translates to CASSLGAYNEQFF.

In this sample, this clonotype turned up a few times. The rearrangement links TRBV2 to TRBJ2-5; TRBD2 agrees at 9 bases. Unmatched junction bases numbered 6, after V lost 7 bases and J lost 0 bases. CDR1 is SNHLY and CDR2 is FYNNEI in the germline V gene. The CDR3 length is 15 residues. The CDR3: CASKGAGGYQETQYF. CDR3 bases: TGTGCCAGCAAGGGGGCGGGGGGGTACCAAGAGACCCAGTACTTC.

The rearrangement uses TRBV10-3 and TRBJ1-1; 7 bases align to TRBD1. Germline trimming cut 6 bases from V and 0 bases from J; bases unmatched to any gene: 4. The CDR3 length is 14 residues. Germline values: CDR1 ENHRY, CDR2 SYGVKD. CDR3 region: CAIRTGTVNTEAFF. The CDR3 nucleotides are TGTGCCATCAGGACCGGGACAGTGAACACTGAAGCTTTCTTT.

The chain couples TRBV12-3 or TRBV12-4 to TRBJ1-6, with unresolved D. V gave up 1 base and J gave up 6 bases, with 7 bases separating them. The CDR3 sequence is 14 residues long. The CDR3 loop is CASSLVQINSPLHF. The CDR3 DNA is TGTGCCAGCAGTTTAGTACAGATTAATTCACCCCTCCACTTT.

This chain links TRBV7-8 with TRBJ1-5; no clear D gene. Trimming took 2 bases from V and 5 from J, leaving 10 bases between them. Germline V gives CDR1 SGHVS, CDR2 FQNEAQ. The CDR3 runs 14 residues. This CDR3 reads CASSLSGVHQPQHF. CDR3 sequence (DNA): TGTGCCAGCAGCTTATCCGGGGTGCATCAGCCCCAGCATTTT.

V is TRBV20-1 and J is TRBJ1-5; D may be TRBD1 (6 bases). The V gene lost 5 bases and the J gene lost 5 bases, with 13 bases spanning the gap. Germline V gene sequence: CDR1 DFQATT, CDR2 SNEGSKA (reference sequence). This CDR3 has 13 residues. Here the CDR3 DNA reads TGCAGTGCTGGTGGGGGCAGCGATCAGCCCCAGCATTTT. Protein product: CSAGGGSDQPQHF.

The chain has TRBV7-9 and TRBJ1-1; tentatively, D is TRBD1 (5 bases). Germline V gene sequence: CDR1 SEHNR, CDR2 FQNEAQ (reference sequence). This CDR3 spans 15 amino acids. Deletions cut 5 bases from V and 0 bases from J, with 13 bases between. This chain's CDR3 is CASSPPRGMNTEAFF. For the CDR3, the DNA is TGTGCCAGCAGCCCCCCTCGGGGGATGAACACTGAAGCTTTCTTT.

The gene calls are TRBV6-5 and TRBJ1-1; weak D call: TRBD1 (6 bases). The germline gives CDR1 MNHEY, CDR2 SVGAGI. The CDR3 has 14 amino acids. V lost 2 bases to trimming and J lost 3 bases, with 10 bases between them. The CDR3 loop reads CASSYGGFDTEAFF. CDR3 nucleotides: TGTGCCAGCAGTTACGGGGGCTTCGACACTGAAGCTTTCTTT.